The entry below gives a single TCR beta chain sequence along with its context. The target antigen is unknown. It was cDNA, reverse transcribed from extracted RNA, that served as the sequencing template. The protocol was immunoSEQ multiplex PCR, while the TCRdb copy is restricted to in-frame clones and leaves out a portion. The sample has approximately 280,000 clones, roughly 50% seen once. Treatment reported: oral pan-JAK inhibitor, 5-10 mg twice daily. This record comes from a study of CD8+ T cells in alopecia areata. General study points: The study found higher clonality in lesional than normal scalp, especially in alopecia totalis/universalis.

The TCR was taken from a human donor with alopecia areata. The source was CD4+ T cells sorted from blood, collected at week 24, from a patient treated with tofacitinib.

For the CDR3, the DNA is TGTGCCTGGAGTCTCAGGGGAGATCAGCCCCAGCATTTT. This sequence encodes CAWSLRGDQPQHF. This sequence joins TRBV30 and TRBJ1-5, with a possible D match to TRBD1 (6 bases). V was clipped by 2 bases and J by 5 bases, with 10 bases between them. The CDR3 consists of 13 residues. Germline V gives CDR1 GTSNPN, CDR2 SVGIG (reference sequence).